These 21 T cell receptor beta chains were sequenced from one sample in a study of blood T cell repertoires in COVID-19. The assay was immunoSEQ multiplex PCR, and TCRdb's table has in-frame clones only and misses some. This sample carries a few hundred thousand clones, about 90% of them seen once, and the ten largest clones take about 2%. The sample taken for sequencing was peripheral blood. These receptors all come from a young man with active or convalescent COVID-19.

This sequence joins TRBV7-8 and TRBJ2-1; TRBD2 might be the D (5 bases). Germline V CDR1 and CDR2: SGHVS, FQNEAQ. V was cut by 3 bases and J by 1 base, with 10 bases left in between. The CDR3 is 15 amino acids. CDR3 amino acids: CASSFPGKSYNEQFF. The CDR3 nucleotides are TGTGCCAGCAGCTTCCCCGGGAAATCCTACAATGAGCAGTTCTTC.

The chain is built from TRBV4-3 and TRBJ2-2, with D maybe TRBD2 (6 bases). The CDR3 totals 16 residues. Germline V CDR1 and CDR2: LGHNA, YSLEER. Trimming removed 4 bases from V and 7 bases from J, with 19 bases in between. This CDR3 reads CASSLQTRRGSGELFF. The CDR3 DNA sequence: TGCGCCAGCAGCCTACAGACTAGGCGGGGAAGCGGGGAGCTGTTTTTT.

The J gene is TRBJ1-2, the V gene TRBV6-5; perhaps TRBD1 as D (5 bases). Trimming took off 5 bases at V and 2 bases at J, with 9 bases between the two ends. From germline, CDR1 is MNHEY and CDR2 SVGAGI. This CDR3 has 13 residues. The CDR3 bases are TGTGCCAGCAGTAAGACAGCGAACTATGGCTACACCTTC. As protein: CASSKTANYGYTF.

The CDR3 DNA is TGTGCCAGCAGCCCGAGGGTGTCGGGTACGCAGTATTTT. This sequence encodes CASSPRVSGTQYF. This chain joins TRBV5-5 and TRBJ2-3; possible D gene TRBD2, 5 bases. V lost 4 bases and J lost 8, with 14 bases in between. CDR1 is SGHKS and CDR2 is YYEKEE in the germline V gene (reference sequence). The CDR3 covers 13 residues.

The chain has TRBV13 and TRBJ1-1; D call uncertain. CDR3 size: 13 residues. Per the germline V gene, CDR1 is PRHDT and CDR2 is FYEKMQ (reference sequence). V dropped 5 bases and J dropped 1 base, with 8 bases sitting between them. DNA for the CDR3: TGTGCCAGCAGCCGTGGCGGGAACACTGAAGCTTTCTTT. Its protein is CASSRGGNTEAFF.

The chain combines TRBV6-1 with TRBJ1-4; D is unclear. Germline V gene data show CDR1 as MNHNS and CDR2 as SASEGT. V was shortened by 1 base and J by 3 bases, with 15 bases between the two germline ends. The CDR3 extends over 17 amino acids. CDR3 sequence (DNA): TGTGCCAGCAGTGAAGACGTTAGAGCAGGCCCTAATGAAAAACTGTTTTTT. This encodes CASSEDVRAGPNEKLFF.

The J gene is TRBJ2-1, the V gene TRBV5-1; 7 positions match TRBD1. The V and J ends lost 3 bases and 8 bases, in that order; junction bases with no gene match: 5. The CDR3 runs 13 residues. CDR1 and CDR2 from the germline V gene are SGHRS and YFSETQ. CDR3 sequence: CASSSTGADEQFF. The CDR3, as DNA: TGCGCCAGCAGCTCAACAGGGGCCGATGAGCAGTTCTTC.

V usage is TRBV9 and J usage is TRBJ1-2; tentatively, D is TRBD1 (6 bases). The germline CDR1 and CDR2 sequences are SGDLS and YYNGEE. The CDR3 sequence is 16 residues long. V lost 3 bases to trimming and J lost 7 bases, with 22 bases between them. In DNA form, the CDR3 reads TGTGCCAGCAGCGAACATCCAGGGGCCGCTCTCAGTGGCTACACCTTC. Translating it yields CASSEHPGAALSGYTF.

This clone showed up just a few times. The chain recombines TRBV27 with TRBJ1-5; possibly TRBD1 for D (6 bases). The CDR3 covers 14 residues. V lost 6 bases, J lost 4 bases, and 13 bases lay in between. Germline values: CDR1 MNHEY, CDR2 SMNVEV (reference sequence). CDR3 amino acids: CASRKDRFNQPQHF. The CDR3 region has the DNA TGTGCCAGCAGAAAAGACAGGTTTAATCAGCCCCAGCATTTT.

The chain carries TRBV7-2 and TRBJ1-5, with 8 nucleotides matching TRBD1. The V gene end was trimmed by 5 bases and the J gene end by 2 bases; junction bases not matched to a gene: 5. The CDR3 length is 15 residues. CDR1 and CDR2 from the germline V gene are SGHTA and FQGNSA. This CDR3 is CASSTDRGRNQPQHF. The CDR3 bases are TGTGCCAGCAGCACAGACAGGGGACGCAATCAGCCCCAGCATTTT. Full variable domain (rest looked up from reference TRBV7-2 and TRBJ1-5): GAGVSQSPSNKVTEKGKDVELRCDPISGHTALYWYRQSLGQGLEFLIYFQGNSAPDKSGLPSDRFSAERTGGSVSTLTIQRTQQEDSAVYLCASSTDRGRNQPQHFGDGTRLSIL.

J is TRBJ1-6 and V is TRBV28; weak D call: TRBD1 (5 bases). Germline V gene lookup returns CDR1 MDHEN and CDR2 SYDVKM. Trimming cost V 3 bases and J 8 bases, with 14 bases left between them. The CDR3 extends over 15 amino acids. CDR3 loop: CASSLRGRPDSPLHF. The DNA of the CDR3 is TGTGCCAGCAGTTTGCGGGGCAGACCGGATTCACCCCTCCACTTT. The variable domain in full, completed from reference TRBV28 and TRBJ1-6, reads DVKVTQSSRYLVKRTGEKVFLECVQDMDHENMFWYRQDPGLGLRLIYFSYDVKMKEKGDIPEGYSVSREKKERFSLILESASTNQTSMYLCASSLRGRPDSPLHFGNGTRLTVT.

On this clone: Other DNA sequences from this sample encode an identical CDR3 as well. The chain employs TRBV27 and TRBJ2-2; no reliable D call. The CDR3 sequence is 13 residues long. From germline, CDR1 is MNHEY and CDR2 SMNVEV (reference sequence). V lost 6 bases and J 6 bases, leaving 11 bases between the germline ends. CDR3 bases: TGTGCCAGCAGCCTTTCTCGTGCCGGGGAGCTGTTTTTT. Protein sequence: CASSLSRAGELFF.

This sequence joins TRBV4-3 and TRBJ1-5; D not resolved. V gave up 0 bases and J gave up 6 bases, with 12 bases separating them. The CDR3 runs to 15 residues. Germline-derived CDR1 and CDR2 are LGHNA and YSLEER. The CDR3 sequence: CASSQDRDLGQPQHF. For the CDR3, the DNA is TGCGCCAGCAGCCAAGATCGGGATTTGGGTCAGCCCCAGCATTTT.

The V gene is TRBV7-6, the J gene TRBJ2-6; 7 bases map to TRBD2. Trimming cost V 1 base and J 0 bases; bases outside gene matches: 6. Germline lookup yields CDR1 SGHVS and CDR2 FNYEAQ. The CDR3 has 18 residues. In DNA, the CDR3 is TGTGCCAGCAGCTTAGGGAGAGCGGGGAGCTCTGGGGCCAACGTCCTGACTTTC. This gives the protein CASSLGRAGSSGANVLTF.

The chain links TRBV21-1 to TRBJ1-1; the table assigns TRBD1, which was not confirmed against the DNA. TRBV21-1 is assigned pseudogene status. The CDR3 spans 16 residues. This chain's CDR3 is CASSKSDKTGNNEAFF. DNA for the CDR3: TGTGCCAGCAGCAAATCCGACAAAACAGGGAACAATGAAGCTTTCTTT.

V usage is TRBV20-1 and J usage is TRBJ1-5; perhaps TRBD1 as D (5 bases). Between the trimmed V and J ends, which lost 3 bases and 11 bases, there was a span of 23 bases. Germline CDR1 and CDR2: DFQATT and SNEGSKA (reference sequence). The CDR3 is 15 amino acids. CDR3 region: CSASAGEGGPRAQHF. CDR3 coding DNA: TGCAGTGCTAGTGCGGGGGAGGGAGGCCCGAGGGCCCAGCATTTT.

V gene TRBV3-1 (or the pseudogene TRBV3-2) combines with J gene TRBJ2-1; 7 bases align to TRBD2. V was clipped by 4 bases and J by 10 bases; unmatched bases: 7. Germline V gene data show CDR1 as LGHDT and CDR2 as YNNKEL (reference sequence). The CDR3 sequence is 13 residues long. The chain's CDR3 is CASSRILAREQFF. The CDR3 DNA sequence: TGTGCCAGCAGCCGGATACTAGCGCGCGAGCAGTTCTTC.

This clone was counted a few times. The chain uses TRBV5-6 and TRBJ1-5; D perhaps matches TRBD1 (5 bases). The CDR3 is 16 residues long. V gave up 0 bases and J gave up 3 bases, with 13 bases separating them. Germline V gives CDR1 SGHDT, CDR2 YYEEEE. The CDR3 bases are TGTGCCAGCAGCTTGGGTGATTGGGGCCCCAATCAGCCCCAGCATTTT. It translates to CASSLGDWGPNQPQHF. Together with reference TRBV5-6 and TRBJ1-5, the CDR3 gives the full variable domain: DAGVTQSPTHLIKTRGQQVTLRCSPKSGHDTVSWYQQALGQGPQFIFQYYEEEERQRGNFPDRFSGHQFPNYSSELNVNALLLGDSALYLCASSLGDWGPNQPQHFGDGTRLSIL.

The table lists this clone with a few counts. This sequence joins TRBV27 and TRBJ2-2; the D gene is possibly TRBD1 (6 bases). The V end lost 5 bases, the J end lost 6 bases, and 19 bases lay between the germline ends. CDR3 size: 16 residues. Germline CDR1 reads MNHEY; CDR2 reads SMNVEV (reference sequence). CDR3 sequence (DNA): TGTGCCAGCAGTCCATGGGACACGATGGGGGCCGGGGAGCTGTTTTTT. It encodes CASSPWDTMGAGELFF.

The CDR3 region is CATSRVRQGSHEQFF. CDR3 in DNA: TGTGCCACCAGCAGAGTCCGACAGGGGTCCCATGAGCAGTTCTTC. J is TRBJ2-1 and V is TRBV15; 8 positions match TRBD1. Germline CDR1 is LNHNV and CDR2 is YYDKDF (reference sequence). The CDR3 consists of 15 residues. Trimming cost V 1 base and J 8 bases; bases outside gene matches: 7.

V is TRBV19 and J is TRBJ1-1; a possible D gene is TRBD1 (5 bases). The length of the CDR3 is 13 residues. V lost 4 bases to trimming and J lost 11 bases, with 17 bases between them. Germline assignment: CDR1 LNHDA and CDR2 SQIVND (reference sequence). The CDR3 region is CASSRGVPREAFF. For the CDR3, the DNA is TGTGCCAGTAGTAGAGGGGTCCCCCGGGAGGCTTTCTTT.